This T cell receptor beta chain was sequenced in a study of OX40 agonist ivuxolimab in advanced cancers. At the level of the study: Ivuxolimab, which is an agonistic anti-OX40 (CD134) antibody, was administered to the patients. The study, taken as a whole, reports: It was not determined which antigens were specifically recognized by the peripheral T cells that had undergone clonal expansion. Researchers report that CD8+ T cells had, on average, more expanded clones than CD4+. The CD4+ and CD8+ T cells in the blood had expanded clonally by week 6 at 0.1 to 3.0 mg/kg.

Of note for this clone: Antigen unknown.

Between the trimmed V and J ends, which lost 4 bases and 2 bases, there was a span of 5 bases. CDR1 SQVTM and CDR2 ANQGSEA come from the germline V gene. CDR3 size: 11 residues. Only in-frame clones appear in the TCRdb table, and some are missing; sequencing was by immunoSEQ multiplex PCR. The sample has tens of thousands of clones, approximately 90% seen once. The J gene is TRBJ2-5, the V gene TRBV29-1; D is unclear. The sequence derives from an adult with an advanced solid tumor such as melanoma, head and neck, liver or kidney cancer. Sequencing was performed on CD4+ or CD8+ T cells sorted from blood, taken in a trial of the OX40 agonist ivuxolimab. The CDR3 DNA reads TGCAGCGTTGTCGGGCAAGAGACCCAGTACTTC. Residues: CSVVGQETQYF.